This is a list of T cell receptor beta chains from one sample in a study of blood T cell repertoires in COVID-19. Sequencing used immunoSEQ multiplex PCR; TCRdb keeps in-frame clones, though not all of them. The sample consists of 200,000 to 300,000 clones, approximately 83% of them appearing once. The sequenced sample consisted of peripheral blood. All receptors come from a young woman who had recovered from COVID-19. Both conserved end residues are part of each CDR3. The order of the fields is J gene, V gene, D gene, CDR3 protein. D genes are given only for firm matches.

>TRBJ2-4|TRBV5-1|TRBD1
CASSLSFSAGGDIQYF
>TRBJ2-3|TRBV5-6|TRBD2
CASSSGTSGGLVRTDTQYF
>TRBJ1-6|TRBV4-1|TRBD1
CASSHLAERQGFNSPLHF
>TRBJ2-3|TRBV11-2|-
CASSLVARADTQYF
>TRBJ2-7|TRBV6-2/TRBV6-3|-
CASSFWDLSSYEQYF
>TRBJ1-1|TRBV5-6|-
CASSLGGGQIYATEAFF
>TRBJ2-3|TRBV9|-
CASSVAAGDNTDTQYF
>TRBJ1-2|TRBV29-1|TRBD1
CSVPLPGTGSGYTF
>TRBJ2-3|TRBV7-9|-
CASGGGIEDTQYF
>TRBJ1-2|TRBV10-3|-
CAIRRDRTDYGYTF
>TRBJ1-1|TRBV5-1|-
CASSDDRLEAFF
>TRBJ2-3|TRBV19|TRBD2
CASSQTSGLTDTQYF
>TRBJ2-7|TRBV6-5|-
CASRSQGYEQYF
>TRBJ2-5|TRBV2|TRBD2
CASPGLAGETQYF
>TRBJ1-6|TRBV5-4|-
CASSSTGGYNSPLHF
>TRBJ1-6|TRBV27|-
CASSPPRGLDNSPLHF
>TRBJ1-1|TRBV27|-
CASSEWGGRGEAFF
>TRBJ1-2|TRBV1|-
CTSSQDPTGTANYLSYTF
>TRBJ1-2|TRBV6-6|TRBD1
CASRPRGTGIGYTF